Listed below are T cell receptor beta chains from one sample, sequenced in a study of cytomegalovirus exposure and HLA in healthy donors. Only in-frame clones appear in the TCRdb table, and some are missing; sequencing was by immunoSEQ multiplex PCR. The table lists some 150,000 clones, under 80% of them singletons. The specimen was PBMCs. These receptors were obtained from a man aged 35 to 55 in good health and CMV-seronegative. Each CDR3 is given without its conserved first and last residue. Fields, in order: V gene, CDR3 length, J gene, CDR3 protein.

V: TRBV7-6
length: 15
J: TRBJ1-5
CDR3: ASSFRDRGYSNQPQH

V: TRBV6-1
length: 9
J: TRBJ1-1
CDR3: AIFADTEAF

V: TRBV14
length: 15
J: TRBJ1-5
CDR3: ASSQGGSGSGNQPQH

V: TRBV6-5
length: 14
J: TRBJ2-5
CDR3: ASSYVSGGEGETQY

V: TRBV6-1
length: 13
J: TRBJ2-2
CDR3: ASSAFRGNTGELF

V: TRBV11-2
length: 9
J: TRBJ1-2
CDR3: ASSPGQGPT

V: TRBV13
length: 12
J: TRBJ2-3
CDR3: ASSLRTNSDTQY

V: TRBV30
length: 10
J: TRBJ2-7
CDR3: AWSYSGSEQY

V: TRBV11-2
length: 11
J: TRBJ2-5
CDR3: ASSSDGGGTQY

V: TRBV19
length: 13
J: TRBJ1-1
CDR3: ASRKTGNADTEAF

V: TRBV21-1
length: 14
J: TRBJ2-7
CDR3: ASSIQGLADTYEQY